This TCR beta chain was captured by sequencing in a study of a mutant IDH1 vaccine in newly diagnosed glioma. The CDR3 runs to 11 residues. V was clipped by 8 bases and J by 4 bases, with 9 bases between them. Germline V gene lookup returns CDR1 SNHLY and CDR2 FYNNEI. A single count supports this clone. As yet, its antigen is unknown. Data came from immunoSEQ multiplex PCR; TCRdb stores just in-frame clones and leaves some out. The table shows tens of thousands of clones, with about 80% occurring only once. Specified time point: week 23, last vaccination. Each dose of the vaccine consisted of 300 ug of mutant IDH1 20-mer peptide, with topical imiquimod.

Here the sequenced sample was PBMCs, taken from a glioma patient whose treatment included an IDH1 peptide vaccine. The rearrangement links TRBV2 to TRBJ2-7, with no clear D. This TCR derives from a man in his forties with glioma. The CDR3 nucleotides read TGTGCCAGCGGAGATCCGTACGAGCAGTACTTC. It specifies CASGDPYEQYF.